The next 26 T cell receptor beta chains were all read from a single sample in a study of cytomegalovirus exposure and HLA in healthy donors. Amplification used 60 Vbeta primers and 13 Jbeta primers. Here immunoSEQ multiplex PCR was the method, and the copy in TCRdb shows in-frame clones only, minus some. The sample contains over 100,000 clones, around 80% of which appear only once. Sequencing input: PBMCs. The receptors were sampled from a woman in her late teens or twenties in good health and CMV-seropositive.

This clone came up a few times. CDR3 nucleotide sequence: TGTGCCAGCAGCTTAGGGTACGGACAGGGTAAGGATGAGCAGTTCTTC. Translated: CASSLGYGQGKDEQFF. The gene calls are TRBV11-3 and TRBJ2-1, with 8 nucleotides matching TRBD1. The V gene end was trimmed by 1 base and the J gene end by 8 bases; junction bases not matched to a gene: 10. The CDR3 totals 16 residues. Germline V gene lookup returns CDR1 SGHNT and CDR2 YENEEA.

The chain is built from TRBV27 and TRBJ2-5, with 10 bases lining up with TRBD2. CDR3 length: 15 residues. Germline assignment: CDR1 MNHEY and CDR2 SMNVEV (reference sequence). The V gene end was trimmed by 6 bases and the J gene end by 5 bases; junction bases not matched to a gene: 9. CDR3 nucleotides: TGTGCCAGCAGCTTCTCTAGCGGGAGTCTGGAGACCCAGTACTTC. Translation: CASSFSSGSLETQYF.

The chain links TRBV30 to TRBJ2-7, with 10 positions matching TRBD1. CDR1 is GTSNPN, CDR2 SVGIG, per germline (reference sequence). This CDR3 spans 12 amino acids. Trimming removed 5 bases from V and 6 bases from J; junction bases left unmatched: 4. Here the CDR3 reads CAWSGQGLEQYF. DNA of the CDR3: TGTGCCTGGTCGGGACAGGGGCTCGAGCAGTACTTC.

DNA for the CDR3: TGTGCCAGCAGTTACCGAGGGGGCGAGGCGGAGACCCAGTACTTC. This codes for CASSYRGGEAETQYF. The chain couples TRBV6-6 to TRBJ2-5; 7 bases match TRBD1. The CDR3 totals 15 residues. CDR1 is MNHNY and CDR2 is SVGAGI in the germline V gene (reference sequence). J lost 5 bases, V lost 2 bases, and 8 bases had no gene match.

The rearrangement links TRBV14 to TRBJ2-2, with D maybe TRBD2 (6 bases). Germline V gives CDR1 SGHDN, CDR2 FVKESK. V gave up 4 bases and J gave up 5 bases, with 17 bases separating them. This CDR3 is 16 amino acids long. CDR3 sequence reads: CASSPRGRTGTGELFF. For the CDR3, the DNA is TGTGCCAGCAGCCCAAGAGGGAGGACGGGGACCGGGGAGCTGTTTTTT.

In this sample, this clone turned up a few times. The rearrangement joins TRBV5-1 to TRBJ1-1; D is uncertain. This CDR3 spans 18 amino acids. CDR1 is SGHRS, CDR2 YFSETQ, per germline. V was trimmed by 0 bases and J by 1 base, leaving 19 bases between them. As DNA, the CDR3 is TGCGCCAGCAGCTTGGGCTACGACATTCGAGGGCCGAACACTGAAGCTTTCTTT. Translation gives CASSLGYDIRGPNTEAFF.

This clone was counted a few times. The chain has TRBV14 and TRBJ2-7; D gene unclear. The V gene lost 0 bases and the J gene lost 1 base, with 7 bases spanning the gap. Germline V gives CDR1 SGHDN, CDR2 FVKESK. This CDR3 contains 14 residues. Written as DNA, the CDR3 is TGTGCCAGCAGCCAAGAGACCGGGTCCTACGAGCAGTACTTC. Translated: CASSQETGSYEQYF.

This clone was counted a single time. The V call is TRBV28, the J call TRBJ1-4; D possibly corresponds to TRBD1 (5 bases). The germline V gene encodes CDR1 MDHEN and CDR2 SYDVKM. Trimming pared 3 bases from V and 4 bases from J, leaving 12 bases between. The CDR3 totals 15 residues. As DNA, the CDR3 is TGTGCCAGCAGTTTGCGGGACCGACGTAATGAAAAACTGTTTTTT. The encoded protein is CASSLRDRRNEKLFF.

CDR3 residues: CASSERYFTNEQFF. The CDR3 DNA reads TGTGCCAGCAGTGAAAGATACTTCACCAATGAGCAGTTCTTC. The rearrangement links TRBV2 to TRBJ2-1; no reliable D call. Trimming cost V 2 bases and J 6 bases, with 11 bases left between them. This CDR3 comprises 14 residues. The V gene's germline CDR1 is SNHLY and CDR2 FYNNEI. Full variable domain (outside the CDR3, taken from reference TRBV2 and TRBJ2-1): EPEVTQTPSHQVTQMGQEVILRCVPISNHLYFYWYRQILGQKVEFLVSFYNNEISEKSEIFDDQFSVERPDGSNFTLKIRSTKLEDSAMYFCASSERYFTNEQFFGPGTRLTVL.

This chain connects TRBV7-9 to TRBJ2-1, with 9 bases lining up with TRBD2. The germline CDR1 and CDR2 sequences are SEHNR and FQNEAQ (reference sequence). This CDR3 is built from 16 residues. The trim removed 1 base at V and 4 bases at J, leaving 5 bases unmatched. The CDR3: CASSLDAGGLYNEQFF. CDR3 DNA: TGTGCCAGCAGCTTAGACGCGGGAGGGCTATACAATGAGCAGTTCTTC. Supplemented by reference TRBV7-9 and TRBJ2-1, the full variable domain reads DTGVSQNPRHKITKRGQNVTFRCDPISEHNRLYWYRQTLGQGPEFLTYFQNEAQLEKSRLLSDRFSAERPKGSFSTLEIQRTEQGDSAMYLCASSLDAGGLYNEQFFGPGTRLTVL.

The chain combines TRBV28 with TRBJ1-3, with D possibly matching TRBD1 (5 bases). Germline V gives CDR1 MDHEN, CDR2 SYDVKM. This CDR3 is 14 amino acids long. Trimming took 3 bases from V and 1 from J, leaving 7 bases between them. The chain's CDR3 is CASSFQGSGNTIYF. Written as DNA, the CDR3 is TGTGCCAGCAGTTTTCAGGGATCTGGAAACACCATATATTTT.

This chain uses TRBV7-9 with TRBJ1-5; 9 bases line up with TRBD1. This CDR3 has 15 amino acids. After removal of 4 bases from V and 4 bases from J, the junction contained 5 bases not matched to a gene. CDR1 is SEHNR and CDR2 is FQNEAQ in the germline V gene (reference sequence). The CDR3 region has the DNA TGTGCCAGCAGCTCCGGACAGGGGTTGAATCAGCCCCAGCATTTT. Its protein product is CASSSGQGLNQPQHF.

This clone has a single count. The rearrangement links TRBV5-4 to TRBJ2-4; 7 positions agree with TRBD1. The trim removed 4 bases at V and 1 base at J, leaving 8 bases unmatched. Germline V gene sequence: CDR1 SGHNT, CDR2 YYREEE (reference sequence). CDR3 size: 16 residues. Here the CDR3 DNA reads TGTGCCAGCAGCCCCCTACAGGGGACGGCCAAAAACATTCAGTACTTC. It codes for CASSPLQGTAKNIQYF. Variable domain in full (rest from reference TRBV5-4 and TRBJ2-4): ETGVTQSPTHLIKTRGQQVTLRCSSQSGHNTVSWYQQALGQGPQFIFQYYREEENGRGNFPPRFSGLQFPNYSSELNVNALELDDSALYLCASSPLQGTAKNIQYFGAGTRLSVL.

J is TRBJ1-1 and V is TRBV27; D gene uncertain. CDR3 length equals 13 residues. In germline, CDR1 is MNHEY, CDR2 SMNVEV (reference sequence). Trimming took off 1 base at V and 11 bases at J, with 14 bases between the two ends. The CDR3 region has the DNA TGTGCCAGCAGTTTATTACGGACTCGAGACGCTTTCTTT. Protein: CASSLLRTRDAFF.

CDR3 sequence: CARSLEPPSSYNEQFF. CDR3 DNA: TGTGCCAGAAGCTTGGAACCCCCGAGCTCCTACAATGAGCAGTTCTTC. The gene calls are TRBV5-3 and TRBJ2-1; D not resolved. TRBV5-3 is assigned to the ORF class and has an uncertain function. The CDR3 covers 16 residues. Trimming removed 0 bases at V and 0 bases at J, with 10 bases between.

This rearrangement joins TRBV7-9 to TRBJ1-3; D is uncertain. The CDR3 length is 14 residues. V gave up 3 bases and J gave up 4 bases, with 10 bases separating them. Per the germline V gene, CDR1 is SEHNR and CDR2 is FQNEAQ (reference sequence). CDR3 region: CASSFDGRGNTIYF. In DNA form, the CDR3 reads TGTGCCAGCAGCTTTGATGGGAGAGGAAACACCATATATTTT.

The gene calls are TRBV18 and TRBJ2-7, with 13 bases lining up with TRBD2. From germline, CDR1 is KGHSH and CDR2 LQKENI. Trimming removed 3 bases from V and 2 bases from J; junction bases left unmatched: 4. The CDR3 runs to 16 residues. CDR3 bases: TGTGCCAGCTCACCTCCGGGACTAGCGGGAACCTACGAGCAGTACTTC. Amino acids: CASSPPGLAGTYEQYF.

The rearrangement links TRBV7-8 to TRBJ1-4; 7 nucleotides align to TRBD1. This CDR3 has 15 amino acids. Germline CDR1 is SGHVS and CDR2 is FQNEAQ. Germline trimming cut 0 bases from V and 8 bases from J; bases unmatched to any gene: 6. CDR3 DNA sequence: TGTGCCAGCAGCTTAGCGCCCAGGGGGAGCGAAAAACTGTTTTTT. It translates to CASSLAPRGSEKLFF.

CDR3 bases: TGTGCCAGCAGTCCCCTCGGTACGACCCAGTACTTC. It is translated as CASSPLGTTQYF. This rearrangement joins TRBV7-9 to TRBJ2-5; D uncertain. Germline V lookup: CDR1 SEHNR, CDR2 FQNEAQ (reference sequence). Trimming took off 6 bases at V and 7 bases at J, with 12 bases between the two ends. This CDR3 has 12 amino acids.

V and J are TRBV6-5 and TRBJ2-4, with TRBD1 matching 11 bases. Germline V lookup: CDR1 MNHEY, CDR2 SVGAGI. V was clipped by 6 bases and J by 7 bases; unmatched bases: 2. The CDR3 length is 13 residues. Written as DNA, the CDR3 is TGTGCCAGCAGGCGGACAGGGGGCAACATTCAGTACTTC. Translating gives CASRRTGGNIQYF.

The chain links TRBV7-2 to TRBJ1-2, with 7 bases fitting TRBD1. Germline lookup yields CDR1 SGHTA and CDR2 FQGNSA. The CDR3 runs to 15 residues. V was pared by 5 bases and J by 6 bases, with 12 bases of the junction left unmatched. In DNA form, the CDR3 reads TGTGCCAGCAGCGTCCACAGGGGTCAGCAGGATGGCTACACCTTC. Translating gives CASSVHRGQQDGYTF. The whole variable domain, filled in from reference TRBV7-2 and TRBJ1-2, reads GAGVSQSPSNKVTEKGKDVELRCDPISGHTALYWYRQSLGQGLEFLIYFQGNSAPDKSGLPSDRFSAERTGGSVSTLTIQRTQQEDSAVYLCASSVHRGQQDGYTFGSGTRLTVV.

This sequence joins TRBV5-5 and TRBJ1-1, with 7 nucleotides matching TRBD1. The germline V gene has CDR1 SGHKS and CDR2 YYEKEE (reference sequence). The ends lost 1 base at V and 5 bases at J; junction bases unmatched: 2. The CDR3 totals 13 residues. In DNA form, the CDR3 reads TGTGCCAGCAGCTTGACAGGGGTAACTGAAGCTTTCTTT. This sequence encodes CASSLTGVTEAFF.

This chain links TRBV5-1 with TRBJ2-3; 7 nucleotides agree with TRBD2. The CDR3 covers 17 residues. Germline lookup yields CDR1 SGHRS and CDR2 YFSETQ. J lost 4 bases, V lost 2 bases, and 13 bases had no gene match. The CDR3 reads CASSFGPVTSVADTQYF. DNA for the CDR3: TGCGCCAGCAGCTTTGGCCCCGTAACTAGCGTTGCAGATACGCAGTATTTT.

The chain employs TRBV5-1 and TRBJ2-6; D remains ambiguous. V was cut by 4 bases and J by 0 bases, with 8 bases left in between. The germline V gene encodes CDR1 SGHRS and CDR2 YFSETQ. The CDR3 totals 15 residues. The CDR3 sequence is CASSAVSSGANVLTF. Here the CDR3 DNA reads TGCGCCAGCAGCGCCGTTAGCTCTGGGGCCAACGTCCTGACTTTC.

The chain joins TRBV2 to TRBJ1-1, with 10 bases identical to TRBD1. The trim removed 5 bases at V and 4 bases at J, leaving 4 bases unmatched. Germline CDR1 reads SNHLY; CDR2 reads FYNNEI. The CDR3 length is 14 residues. The CDR3 nucleotides read TGTGCCAGCAGTCTAGGGACAGGGGTCACTGAAGCTTTCTTT. It translates to CASSLGTGVTEAFF.

The rearrangement joins TRBV28 to TRBJ2-3; 7 bases fit TRBD1. CDR3 size: 17 residues. V trimming: 3 bases; J trimming: 0 bases; junction bases outside the gene matches: 9. In germline, CDR1 is MDHEN, CDR2 SYDVKM. CDR3 in amino acids: CASSLETGRSSTDTQYF. The CDR3 DNA reads TGTGCCAGCAGTTTGGAGACAGGGCGGTCTAGCACAGATACGCAGTATTTT.